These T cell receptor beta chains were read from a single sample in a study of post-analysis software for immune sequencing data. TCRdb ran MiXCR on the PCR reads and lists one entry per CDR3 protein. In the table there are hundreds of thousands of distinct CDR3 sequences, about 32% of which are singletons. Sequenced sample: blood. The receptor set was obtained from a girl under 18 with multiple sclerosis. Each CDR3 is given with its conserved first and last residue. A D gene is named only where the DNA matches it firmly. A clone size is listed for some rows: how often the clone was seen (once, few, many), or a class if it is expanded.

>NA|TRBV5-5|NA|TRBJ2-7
TGTGCCAGCGCGATGACCGCGGGACGGACCTACGAGCAGTACTTC
CASAMTAGRTYEQYF
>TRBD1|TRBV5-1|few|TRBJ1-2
TGCGCCAGCAGGCCCTTTAAGCGGGACAGGGAAAACGACTATGGCTACACCTTC
CASRPFKRDRENDYGYTF
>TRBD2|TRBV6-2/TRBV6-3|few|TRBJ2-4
TGTGCCAGCAGGGGTACTAGTGCGCGGGAGCAGTACTTC
CASRGTSAREQYF
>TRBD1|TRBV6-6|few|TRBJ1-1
TGTGCCAGCAGTTACTCCGACAGGGTCACTGAAGCTTTCTTT
CASSYSDRVTEAFF
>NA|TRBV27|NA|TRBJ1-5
TGTGCCAGCAGTTTACGCCCTCTTGGAAATCAGCCCCAGCATTTT
CASSLRPLGNQPQHF
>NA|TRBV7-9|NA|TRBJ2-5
TGTGCCAGCAGCTCCAAGCGTAGTCAAGAGACCCAGTACTTC
CASSSKRSQETQYF
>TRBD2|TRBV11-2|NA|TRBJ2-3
TGTGCCAGCAGCTCCCAGCGGGGGGTTGGCACAGATACGCAGTATTTT
CASSSQRGVGTDTQYF
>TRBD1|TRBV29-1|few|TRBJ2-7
TGCAGCGTTCGAAGGGGGACAGGGGGGAACGAGCAGTACTTC
CSVRRGTGGNEQYF
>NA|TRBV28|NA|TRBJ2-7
TGTGCCAGCAGCCGAGATTTAGAGGCCCAGTACTTC
CASSRDLEAQYF
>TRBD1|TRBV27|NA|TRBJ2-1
TGTGCCAGCAGTTTATTTCCGGGACAGGTGAGGCATGAGCAGTTCTTC
CASSLFPGQVRHEQFF
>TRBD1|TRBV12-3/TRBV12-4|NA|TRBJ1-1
TGTGCCAGCAGTTTAGGGGGACAGGGTGAGGTAGTAGCTTTCTTT
CASSLGGQGEVVAFF
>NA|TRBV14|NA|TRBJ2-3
TGTGCCAGCAGCCAAGTGCTCATGCCATACACAGATACGCAGTATTTT
CASSQVLMPYTDTQYF
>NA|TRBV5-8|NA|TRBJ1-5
TGTGCCAGCAGCGCCGCCAATCAGCCCCAGCATTTT
CASSAANQPQHF
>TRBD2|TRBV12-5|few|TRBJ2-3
TGTGCTAGTGGTTTGGTACTTAGCGGGGGGCCTCCAGATACGCAGTATTTT
CASGLVLSGGPPDTQYF
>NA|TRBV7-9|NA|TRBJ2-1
TGTGCCAGCAGCTTAACGTCAGGGAAGCAGTTCTTC
CASSLTSGKQFF
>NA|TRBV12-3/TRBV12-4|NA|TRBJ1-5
TGTGCCAGCAGCACCAACCGGGACCCCAAGGGGACCCAGCATTTT
CASSTNRDPKGTQHF
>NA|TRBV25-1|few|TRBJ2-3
TGTGCCAGCAGTGAAGGGTTGAGAAGAGGGGCCGGAGATACGCAGTATTTT
CASSEGLRRGAGDTQYF
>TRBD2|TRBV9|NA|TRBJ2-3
TGTGCCGGAGCGGGGGGCCCCACAGATACGCAGTATTTT
CAGAGGPTDTQYF
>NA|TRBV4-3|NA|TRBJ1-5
TGCGCCAGCAGCCAAGATGTGGAGTTTCAGCCCCAGCATTTT
CASSQDVEFQPQHF
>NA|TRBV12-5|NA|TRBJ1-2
TGTGCTAGTGGTTTGGGGGCATCGGACTATGGCTACACCTTC
CASGLGASDYGYTF
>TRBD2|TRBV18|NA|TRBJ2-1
TGTGCCAGCTCACTAGCGGGAGGGCCTAGGGATGAGCAGTTCTTC
CASSLAGGPRDEQFF
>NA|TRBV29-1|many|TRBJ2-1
TGCAGCGTTGACTGGCTGTACAATGAGCAGTTCTTC
CSVDWLYNEQFF
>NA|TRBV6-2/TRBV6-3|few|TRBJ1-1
TGTGCCAGCCGCGAGACGGGCACTGAAGCTTTCTTT
CASRETGTEAFF
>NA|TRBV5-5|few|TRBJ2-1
TGTGCCAGCAGCCCAGGGCTGGGGACTGAGCAGTTCTTC
CASSPGLGTEQFF
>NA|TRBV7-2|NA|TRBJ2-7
TGTGCCAGCAGCTTCAGCCTTGGGGGTGACTCCTACGAGCAGTACTTC
CASSFSLGGDSYEQYF
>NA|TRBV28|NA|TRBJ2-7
TGTGCCAGCAGTTCCCTGGGACCCTACGAGCAGTACTTC
CASSSLGPYEQYF
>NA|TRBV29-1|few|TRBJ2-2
TGCAGCGTTGTTTGGACAGTGAACACCGGGGAGCTGTTTTTT
CSVVWTVNTGELFF
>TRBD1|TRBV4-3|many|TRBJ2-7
TGCGCCAGCAGCCGGGGACAGGGCTACGAGCAGTACTTC
CASSRGQGYEQYF
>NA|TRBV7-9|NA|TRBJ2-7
TGTGCCAGCAGACCACACGGGTCCGGCGAGCAGTACTTC
CASRPHGSGEQYF
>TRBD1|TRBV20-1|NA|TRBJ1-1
TGCAGTGCTAGCGCGACAGGGAGGATTAGGAACACTGAAGCTTTCTTT
CSASATGRIRNTEAFF
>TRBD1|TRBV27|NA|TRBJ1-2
TGTGCCAGCAGTTTATATTCGGACCTGACAGGGGCGAACTATGGCTACACCTTC
CASSLYSDLTGANYGYTF
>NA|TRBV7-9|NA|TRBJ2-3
TGTGCCAGCAGCCCCCGGATGATTAGCACAGATACGCAGTATTTT
CASSPRMISTDTQYF
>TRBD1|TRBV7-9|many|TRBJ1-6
TGTGCCAGCAGCTTAGCGGCAGGGGGTAATTCACCCCTCCACTTT
CASSLAAGGNSPLHF
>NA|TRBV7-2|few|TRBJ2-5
TGTGCCAGCAGCTTACGGGGGGACAGGAGTTCAGAGACCCAGTACTTC
CASSLRGDRSSETQYF
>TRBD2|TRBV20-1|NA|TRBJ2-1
TGCAGTGCTAGACGGGGGGGATGGCAGTTCTTC
CSARRGGWQFF
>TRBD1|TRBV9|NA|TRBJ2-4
TGTGCCAGCAGCGTAGACTCCGGGACAGGCTCCAGGCAGTACTTC
CASSVDSGTGSRQYF
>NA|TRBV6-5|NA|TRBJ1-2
TGTGCCAGCAGACACTCGAGGGGAGTCGGTGGCTACACCTTC
CASRHSRGVGGYTF